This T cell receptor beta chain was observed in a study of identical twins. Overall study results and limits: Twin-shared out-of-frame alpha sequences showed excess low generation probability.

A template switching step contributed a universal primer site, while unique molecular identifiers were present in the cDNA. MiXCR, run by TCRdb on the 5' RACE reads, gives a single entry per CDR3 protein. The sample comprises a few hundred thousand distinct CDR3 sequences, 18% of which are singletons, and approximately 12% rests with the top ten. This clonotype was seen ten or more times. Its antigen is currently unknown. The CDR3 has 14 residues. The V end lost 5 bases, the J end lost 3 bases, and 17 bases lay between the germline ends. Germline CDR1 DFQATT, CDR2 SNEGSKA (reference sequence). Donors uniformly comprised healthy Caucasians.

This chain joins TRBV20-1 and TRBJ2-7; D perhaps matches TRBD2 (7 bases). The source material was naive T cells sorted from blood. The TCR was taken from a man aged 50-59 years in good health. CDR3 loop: CSAVLRGGGYEQYF. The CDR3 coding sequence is TGCAGTGCTGTTTTAAGGGGGGGGGGCTACGAGCAGTACTTC.